These 16 T cell receptor beta chains came from one sample sequenced in a study of hypomethylating agent response in myelodysplastic syndrome. The protocol was immunoSEQ multiplex PCR, while the TCRdb copy is restricted to in-frame clones and leaves out a portion. There are under 2,000 clones in the sample; approximately 83% occur only once, and roughly a fifth lies in the top ten. Sample: bone marrow, taken before or after starting hypomethylating agent treatment for myelodysplastic syndrome (not recorded which). Source of these receptors: a human donor with myelodysplastic syndrome.

This clone has only one observation. This chain links TRBV5-5 with TRBJ2-1; 12 bases agree with TRBD2. The CDR3 sequence is 17 residues long. Germline trimming cut 4 bases from V and 1 base from J; bases unmatched to any gene: 6. Germline V gene data show CDR1 as SGHKS and CDR2 as YYEKEE (reference sequence). The CDR3 region has the DNA TGTGCCAGCAGCGTCAGACTAGCGGGAGCGTCCTACAATGAGCAGTTCTTC. Encoded protein: CASSVRLAGASYNEQFF.

V gene TRBV2 combines with J gene TRBJ1-3; D is perhaps TRBD1 (6 bases). This CDR3 contains 18 residues. Per the germline V gene, CDR1 is SNHLY and CDR2 is FYNNEI. V gave up 6 bases and J gave up 0 bases, with 21 bases separating them. The CDR3 sequence: CASRDRDTNLFSGNTIYF. Written as DNA, the CDR3 is TGTGCCAGCAGGGACCGGGACACTAATTTATTCTCTGGAAACACCATATATTTT.

This chain links TRBV27 with TRBJ1-2, with 7 bases aligning to TRBD1. The CDR3 is 15 residues long. Germline V gives CDR1 MNHEY, CDR2 SMNVEV (reference sequence). V was clipped by 5 bases and J by 8 bases; unmatched bases: 14. The CDR3 spells CASSPATPGTVGYTF. In DNA form, the CDR3 reads TGTGCCAGCAGTCCCGCCACCCCTGGGACAGTCGGCTACACCTTC.

This clone was counted between two and nine times. The rearrangement joins TRBV7-9 to TRBJ2-7; 10 positions agree with TRBD2. In germline, CDR1 is SEHNR, CDR2 FQNEAQ (reference sequence). The CDR3 has 15 amino acids. V was clipped by 5 bases and J by 6 bases; unmatched bases: 10. The CDR3 spells CASSTPSGRVPEQYF. In DNA, the CDR3 is TGTGCCAGCAGCACCCCGAGCGGGAGGGTCCCCGAGCAGTACTTC.

The rearrangement uses TRBV7-2 and TRBJ1-5; D not certain. The germline V gene has CDR1 SGHTA and CDR2 FQGNSA. The length of the CDR3 is 14 residues. Trimming took off 4 bases at V and 10 bases at J, with 17 bases between the two ends. The CDR3, as DNA: TGTGCCAGCAGCTCCTATGGGGATTGGGAACCCCAGCATTTT. Amino acids: CASSSYGDWEPQHF.

The chain recombines TRBV19 with TRBJ1-4; 8 bases are shared with TRBD1. Germline CDR1 reads LNHDA; CDR2 reads SQIVND (reference sequence). J was trimmed by 5 bases and V by 4 bases; bases with no gene match: 6. The CDR3 is 15 amino acids. In DNA form, the CDR3 reads TGTGCCAGTAGTAGTTGGACAGGGAAAAATGAAAAACTGTTTTTT. This codes for CASSSWTGKNEKLFF.

The gene calls are TRBV6-6 and TRBJ2-2; 7 nucleotides agree with TRBD2. Per the germline V gene, CDR1 is MNHNY and CDR2 is SVGAGI (reference sequence). This CDR3 comprises 13 residues. Losses at the gene ends were 6 bases for V and 6 bases for J; bases not matched to a gene: 4. CDR3 loop: CASSPGGSGELFF. CDR3 coding DNA: TGTGCCAGCAGCCCCGGGGGGTCCGGGGAGCTGTTTTTT.

The chain carries TRBV9 and TRBJ1-2; TRBD1 matches 7 bases. CDR1 is SGDLS, CDR2 YYNGEE, per germline. The CDR3 spans 14 residues. The trim removed 3 bases at V and 7 bases at J, leaving 9 bases unmatched. The CDR3 region is CASSAGDSRGGYTF. CDR3 in DNA: TGTGCCAGCAGCGCCGGGGACAGCCGGGGTGGCTACACCTTC.

The chain recombines TRBV6-1 with TRBJ1-6; the D is unclear. Trimming pared 6 bases from V and 7 bases from J, leaving 7 bases between. The CDR3 is made up of 12 amino acids. Germline loops: CDR1 MNHNS, CDR2 SASEGT. CDR3 sequence reads: CASRPYNSPLHF. The CDR3 DNA sequence: TGTGCCAGCAGACCATACAATTCACCCCTCCACTTT.

The chain carries TRBV7-2 and TRBJ2-3; D ambiguous. CDR1 is SGHTA, CDR2 FQGNSA, per germline. This CDR3 contains 14 residues. The germline V and J ends were trimmed by 2 bases and 0 bases, with 6 bases remaining between them. CDR3 in amino acids: CASSLMGSTDTQYF. CDR3 in DNA: TGTGCCAGCAGCTTAATGGGGAGCACAGATACGCAGTATTTT.

The chain carries TRBV11-3 and TRBJ2-1; the match to TRBD2 covers 11 bases. The V segment lost 3 bases and the J segment 5 bases; nucleotides outside the gene matches: 3. CDR1 is SGHNT and CDR2 is YENEEA in the germline V gene. The CDR3 runs to 15 residues. CDR3 protein: CASSLGLAAHNEQFF. The CDR3 region has the DNA TGTGCCAGCAGCTTGGGACTAGCGGCTCACAATGAGCAGTTCTTC.

By share, this clone ranks as large (0.1 to 1%). This CDR3 reads CSVEAPKGLAGKEQYF. The CDR3 DNA sequence: TGCAGCGTTGAAGCACCCAAGGGACTAGCGGGGAAAGAGCAGTACTTC. The gene calls are TRBV29-1 and TRBJ2-7; 13 positions match TRBD2. The CDR3 contains 16 residues. Germline CDR1 is SQVTM and CDR2 is ANQGSEA. The junction had 10 bases not matched to a gene; V was cut back by 1 base and J by 7 bases.

The V gene is TRBV5-1, the J gene TRBJ1-1; perhaps TRBD1 as D (6 bases). This CDR3 has 15 amino acids. Trimming took 0 bases from V and 4 from J, leaving 13 bases between them. Germline loops: CDR1 SGHRS, CDR2 YFSETQ. The CDR3 here is CASSLEGGLVTEAFF. The CDR3 DNA follows: TGCGCCAGCAGCTTGGAGGGGGGGCTAGTCACTGAAGCTTTCTTT.

V gene TRBV6-6 combines with J gene TRBJ1-1; TRBD1 matches 7 bases. The CDR3 is 14 residues long. Germline CDR1 MNHNY, CDR2 SVGAGI (reference sequence). The J segment lost 6 bases and the V segment lost 2 bases, leaving 6 bases of the junction unmatched. DNA for the CDR3: TGTGCCAGCAGTTACGAGGGGGCATTTGCTGAAGCTTTCTTT. Residues: CASSYEGAFAEAFF.

This clone was seen a handful of times. The chain employs TRBV19 and TRBJ2-5; 9 nucleotides match TRBD2. CDR1 and CDR2 from the germline V gene are LNHDA and SQIVND (reference sequence). V lost 2 bases to trimming and J lost 2 bases; unmatched junction nucleotides: 9. The length of the CDR3 is 17 residues. CDR3 nucleotide sequence: TGTGCCAGTAGTATAATTAGAGCGGGGGGAAGGCAAGAGACCCAGTACTTC. Translating gives CASSIIRAGGRQETQYF.

V and J are TRBV30 and TRBJ2-1; possibly TRBD2 for D (6 bases). CDR3 length: 15 residues. Germline loops: CDR1 GTSNPN, CDR2 SVGIG (reference sequence). V dropped 5 bases and J dropped 7 bases, with 21 bases sitting between them. In nucleotides, the CDR3 is TGTGCCTGGGGAGGAGGGAGGACGGTGCGGAATGAGCAGTTCTTC. It specifies CAWGGGRTVRNEQFF.